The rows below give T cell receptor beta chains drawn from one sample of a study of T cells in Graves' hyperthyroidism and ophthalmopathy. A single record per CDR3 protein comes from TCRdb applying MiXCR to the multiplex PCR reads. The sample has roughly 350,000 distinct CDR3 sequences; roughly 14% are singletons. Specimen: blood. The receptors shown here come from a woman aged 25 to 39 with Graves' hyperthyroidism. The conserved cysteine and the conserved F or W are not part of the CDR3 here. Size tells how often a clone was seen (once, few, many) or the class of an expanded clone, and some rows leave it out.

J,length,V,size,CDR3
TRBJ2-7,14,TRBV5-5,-,ASSPQGGHLSYEQY
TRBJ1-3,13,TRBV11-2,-,ASSRDRGQWDTIY
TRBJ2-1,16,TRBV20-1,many,SARDPFRTGASYNEQF
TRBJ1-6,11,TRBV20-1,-,SAWDRANSPLH
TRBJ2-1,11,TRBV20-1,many,SGRDYEYNEQF
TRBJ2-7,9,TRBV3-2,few,ASSQDPGQY
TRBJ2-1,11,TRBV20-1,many,SAGGRLYNEQF
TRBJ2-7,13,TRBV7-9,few,ASSLAQGTKDEQY
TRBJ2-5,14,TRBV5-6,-,ASSLNQGARGETQY
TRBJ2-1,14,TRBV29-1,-,SVVGPPFSSYNEQF
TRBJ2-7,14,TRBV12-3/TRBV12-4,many,ASTPWGQTPPYEQY
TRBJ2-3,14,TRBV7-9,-,ASNLLLASTADTQY
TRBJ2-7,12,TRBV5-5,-,ASSSGQGAVWQY
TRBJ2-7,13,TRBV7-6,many,ASSLEGQPSYEQY
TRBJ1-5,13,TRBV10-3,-,AISESYSSNQPQH
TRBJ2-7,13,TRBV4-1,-,ASSQDVTSRGKQY
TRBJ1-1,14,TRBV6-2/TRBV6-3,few,ASSKPGDRVVTEAF
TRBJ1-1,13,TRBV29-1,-,SVNHRDRVDTEAF
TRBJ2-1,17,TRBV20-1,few,SARGGAGSDRSSYNEQF
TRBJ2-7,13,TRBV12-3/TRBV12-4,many,ASSPSGDRTYEQY
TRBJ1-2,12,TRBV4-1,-,ASSQEVSAYGYT
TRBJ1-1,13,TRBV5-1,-,ASRLDRGLSTEAF
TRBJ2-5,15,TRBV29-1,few,SVEVVEKGRVLETQY
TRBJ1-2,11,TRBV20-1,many,SASPHANYGYT
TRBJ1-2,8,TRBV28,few,ASRFRGYT
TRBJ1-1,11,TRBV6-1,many,ASSADKNTEAF
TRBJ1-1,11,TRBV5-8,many,ASSAPGRIEAF
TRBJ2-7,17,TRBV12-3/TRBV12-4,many,ASSLYFRLAPSGVYEQY
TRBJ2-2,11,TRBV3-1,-,ASSPAGAGELF
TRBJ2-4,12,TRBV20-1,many,SARDWDRANIQY
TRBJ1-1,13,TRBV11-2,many,ASRRTVNMNTEAF
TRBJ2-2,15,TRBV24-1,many,AASPRLRGNTTGELF
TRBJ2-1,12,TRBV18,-,ASSPEVAGAEQF
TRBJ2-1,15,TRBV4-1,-,ASSQDREGGRYNEQF
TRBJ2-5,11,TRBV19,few,ASSIFLQETQY
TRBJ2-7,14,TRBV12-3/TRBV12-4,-,ASSLVPPRGPAEQY
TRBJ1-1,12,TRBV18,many,ASSRDRGETEAF
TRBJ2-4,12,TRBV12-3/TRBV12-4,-,ASSLGGATNIQY
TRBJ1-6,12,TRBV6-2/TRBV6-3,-,ASSYGQLNSPLH
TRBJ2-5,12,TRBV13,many,ASSRGQSQETQY
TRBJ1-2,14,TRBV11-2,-,ASSLDPGESQNGYT
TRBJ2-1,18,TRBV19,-,ASSLRAQGWAASSYNEQF
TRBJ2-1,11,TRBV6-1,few,ASMREGQDEQF
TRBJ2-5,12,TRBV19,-,ASSRGTPTETQY
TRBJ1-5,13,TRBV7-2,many,ASSFTGLSGQPQH